These 29 T cell receptor beta chains were sequenced from one sample in a study of blood T cell repertoires in COVID-19. Data came from immunoSEQ multiplex PCR; TCRdb stores just in-frame clones and leaves some out. The data hold under 250,000 clones, with about nine tenths observed a single time. The sequencing input was peripheral blood. The receptors here all came from a man in his 60s who had recovered from COVID-19.

The chain combines TRBV11-3 with TRBJ2-2, with TRBD2 matching 11 bases. V was pared by 5 bases and J by 4 bases, with 6 bases of the junction left unmatched. Germline lookup yields CDR1 SGHNT and CDR2 YENEEA. The CDR3 totals 16 residues. DNA of the CDR3: TGTGCCAGCAGCAAGAATAGCGGGAGGGCCACCGGGGAGCTGTTTTTT. It translates to CASSKNSGRATGELFF.

The chain links TRBV2 to TRBJ2-3; D is uncertain. V lost 3 bases to trimming and J lost 5 bases, with 12 bases between them. The CDR3 totals 14 residues. Germline CDR1 and CDR2: SNHLY and FYNNEI. The CDR3 nucleotides read TGTGCCAGCAGTGATGGCAGGTCGAGAGATACGCAGTATTTT. Translating it yields CASSDGRSRDTQYF.

This sequence joins TRBV5-1 and TRBJ2-1; TRBD2 agrees at 8 bases. There are 16 residues in the CDR3. Germline CDR1 SGHRS, CDR2 YFSETQ. Trimming took 3 bases from V and 4 from J; bases not matched to a gene: 9. CDR3 DNA sequence: TGCGCCAGCAGCTCCCTAACTAGCGGTTTATACAATGAGCAGTTCTTC. Translating gives CASSSLTSGLYNEQFF.

The rearrangement joins TRBV19 to TRBJ2-7; D is possibly TRBD1 (6 bases). The CDR3 has 14 residues. Germline CDR1 and CDR2: LNHDA and SQIVND (reference sequence). The V gene lost 8 bases and the J gene lost 2 bases, with 16 bases spanning the gap. The DNA for the CDR3 is TGTGCCAGTCAACTCACCAGGGGAACCTACGAGCAGTACTTC. Protein product: CASQLTRGTYEQYF.

This clone was found once. The CDR3 nucleotides are TGTGCCAGTAGTCCTGGACAGAGAGAAAACTATGGCTACACCTTC. Translating gives CASSPGQRENYGYTF. The V call is TRBV19, the J call TRBJ1-2; D is possibly TRBD1 (6 bases). Trimming pared 5 bases from V and 2 bases from J, leaving 15 bases between. CDR3 length: 15 amino acids. The germline V gene encodes CDR1 LNHDA and CDR2 SQIVND (reference sequence).

CDR3 in amino acids: CASSIRDRSLRELFF. The CDR3 DNA sequence: TGTGCCAGTAGTATCCGGGACAGGTCGCTAAGGGAGCTGTTTTTT. The chain links TRBV19 to TRBJ2-2; TRBD1 agrees at 8 bases. The CDR3 sequence is 15 residues long. Looked up from germline, CDR1 is LNHDA and CDR2 is SQIVND (reference sequence). V gave up 3 bases and J gave up 9 bases; unmatched junction bases: 9.

The CDR3 protein is CASIPGRDYGYTF. Here the CDR3 DNA reads TGTGCCAGCATCCCCGGCCGGGACTATGGCTACACCTTC. V usage is TRBV7-3 and J usage is TRBJ1-2; D gene ambiguous. Looked up from germline, CDR1 is SGHTA and CDR2 is FQGTGA. Trimming removed 7 bases at V and 3 bases at J, with 12 bases between. The CDR3 has 13 residues.

The chain carries TRBV7-9 and TRBJ2-1; D is undetermined. Germline values: CDR1 SEHNR, CDR2 FQNEAQ (reference sequence). V lost 1 base and J lost 2, with 9 bases in between. The CDR3 contains 15 residues. CDR3 sequence reads: CASSLGRTTYNEQFF. The CDR3 coding sequence is TGTGCCAGCAGCTTAGGGCGCACTACCTACAATGAGCAGTTCTTC.

The chain combines TRBV6-1 with TRBJ1-2, with 10 bases identical to TRBD1. The junction had 6 bases not matched to a gene; V was cut back by 3 bases and J by 5 bases. CDR3 length equals 15 residues. Germline assignment: CDR1 MNHNS and CDR2 SASEGT. The CDR3 loop reads CASSDRDRGGYGYTF. CDR3 nucleotide sequence: TGTGCCAGCAGTGACCGGGACAGGGGCGGTTATGGCTACACCTTC.

This chain connects TRBV12-3 or TRBV12-4 to TRBJ1-2; D perhaps matches TRBD1 (5 bases). The CDR3 loop spans 13 amino acids. Deletions cut 8 bases from V and 4 bases from J, with 14 bases between. CDR3 sequence: CASVFSGGYGYTF. The CDR3, as DNA: TGTGCCAGCGTTTTCTCGGGGGGCTATGGCTACACCTTC.

J is TRBJ2-1 and V is TRBV7-2; TRBD2 matches at 12 bases. The germline V gene encodes CDR1 SGHTA and CDR2 FQGNSA. CDR3 length: 15 amino acids. J gave up 9 bases and V 10 bases, and 13 bases lay outside the gene matches. The CDR3 region is CATRLQTSGGREQFF. CDR3 bases: TGTGCCACCAGACTTCAGACTAGCGGGGGCCGTGAGCAGTTCTTC.

The V gene is TRBV3-1 (or the pseudogene TRBV3-2), the J gene TRBJ1-5, with 8 bases fitting TRBD1. The ends lost 4 bases at V and 3 bases at J; junction bases unmatched: 5. This CDR3 has 15 residues. In germline, CDR1 is LGHDT, CDR2 YNNKEL (reference sequence). In DNA, the CDR3 is TGTGCCAGCAGCCGGGTGGGACAGGACAATCAGCCCCAGCATTTT. Translated, it gives CASSRVGQDNQPQHF.

This clone was seen more than once but under ten times. This chain links TRBV23-1 with TRBJ2-3; 8 bases fit TRBD1. TRBV23-1 is an ORF, with its function uncertain. V gave up 4 bases and J gave up 2 bases; unmatched junction bases: 17. The CDR3 extends over 19 amino acids. The CDR3 bases are TGCGCCAGCAGTCCCCAGGGACAGGCCACCTGGCTAGTCACAGATACGCAGTATTTT. Amino acids: CASSPQGQATWLVTDTQYF.

V and J are TRBV6-5 and TRBJ1-2; D not resolved. The germline V gene has CDR1 MNHEY and CDR2 SVGAGI. This CDR3 is 16 amino acids long. V was trimmed by 4 bases and J by 4 bases, leaving 19 bases between them. The CDR3 DNA follows: TGTGCCAGCAGTTTTAAGGCAGCGCGCAGTAGCTATGGCTACACCTTC. It yields the protein CASSFKAARSSYGYTF.

This rearrangement joins TRBV2 to TRBJ2-3; 15 bases are a match to TRBD2. Germline-derived CDR1 and CDR2 are SNHLY and FYNNEI. V was pared by 6 bases and J by 0 bases, with 19 bases of the junction left unmatched. The CDR3 runs 22 residues. CDR3 residues: CASSPSFGLAGGIRGSTDTQYF. Here the CDR3 DNA reads TGTGCCAGCAGCCCCTCCTTTGGACTAGCGGGGGGGATCCGGGGGAGCACAGATACGCAGTATTTT.

This clone turned up a few times. This sequence joins TRBV30 and TRBJ2-2, with 7 bases fitting TRBD2. The germline gives CDR1 GTSNPN, CDR2 SVGIG (reference sequence). The trim removed 0 bases at V and 4 bases at J, leaving 5 bases unmatched. The CDR3 spans 15 residues. CDR3 sequence reads: CAWSVQAGTTGELFF. CDR3 sequence (DNA): TGTGCCTGGAGTGTACAAGCGGGAACCACCGGGGAGCTGTTTTTT.

V and J are TRBV11-2 and TRBJ2-7; TRBD2 matches at 14 bases. The CDR3 sequence is 15 residues long. Germline V lookup: CDR1 SGHAT, CDR2 FQNNGV. The trim removed 6 bases at V and 5 bases at J, leaving 6 bases unmatched. The CDR3 here is CASRSGLAGADEQYF. DNA for the CDR3: TGTGCCAGCAGATCGGGACTAGCGGGAGCGGACGAGCAGTACTTC.

The chain couples TRBV12-3 or TRBV12-4 to TRBJ2-7, with TRBD2 as a possible D gene (6 bases). The CDR3 runs to 13 residues. V lost 4 bases and J 4 bases, leaving 11 bases between the germline ends. As DNA, the CDR3 is TGTGCCAGCAGTTGGGGGACTGGATACGAGCAGTACTTC. Its protein is CASSWGTGYEQYF.

V and J are TRBV24-1 and TRBJ2-5, with TRBD2 identical over 7 bases. The CDR3 sequence is 12 residues long. Germline-derived CDR1 and CDR2 are KGHDR and SFDVKD. V shed 6 bases, J shed 4 bases, and the junction held 1 base outside the gene matches. The CDR3 spells CATSTGGETQYF. The CDR3 coding sequence is TGTGCCACCAGTACGGGAGGAGAGACCCAGTACTTC.

The chain combines TRBV3-1 (or the pseudogene TRBV3-2) with TRBJ2-2; 8 bases line up with TRBD2. J gave up 0 bases and V 4 bases, and 1 base lay outside the gene matches. Germline V gene lookup returns CDR1 LGHDT and CDR2 YNNKEL (reference sequence). CDR3 length: 15 amino acids. The CDR3 reads CASSPGLANTGELFF. The CDR3 DNA is TGTGCCAGCAGCCCGGGACTAGCGAACACCGGGGAGCTGTTTTTT.

CDR3 protein: CASSLRGDRSTEAFF. DNA of the CDR3: TGTGCCAGCAGCTTGCGGGGGGATCGGAGCACTGAAGCTTTCTTT. The rearrangement links TRBV7-2 to TRBJ1-1; TRBD1 might be the D (5 bases). Trimming pared 3 bases from V and 4 bases from J, leaving 15 bases between. CDR3 length: 15 residues. Germline V gives CDR1 SGHTA, CDR2 FQGNSA.

The V call is TRBV7-9, the J call TRBJ2-1; TRBD1 aligns across 9 bases. This CDR3 contains 15 residues. The germline gives CDR1 SEHNR, CDR2 FQNEAQ (reference sequence). J lost 5 bases, V lost 5 bases, and 7 bases had no gene match. The CDR3 is CASSGTGWADNEQFF. CDR3 nucleotides: TGTGCCAGCAGCGGGACAGGGTGGGCCGACAATGAGCAGTTCTTC.

This chain links TRBV5-6 with TRBJ2-5; D is perhaps TRBD2 (5 bases). The CDR3 contains 14 residues. Germline values: CDR1 SGHDT, CDR2 YYEEEE. The ends were cut back, 3 bases at V and 5 bases at J, with 14 bases in the middle. The CDR3 DNA reads as TGTGCCAGCAGCTCCGGGCCTAGCTCGGAGACCCAGTACTTC. It specifies CASSSGPSSETQYF. Based on the CDR3 plus reference TRBV5-6 and TRBJ2-5, the full variable domain is DAGVTQSPTHLIKTRGQQVTLRCSPKSGHDTVSWYQQALGQGPQFIFQYYEEEERQRGNFPDRFSGHQFPNYSSELNVNALLLGDSALYLCASSSGPSSETQYFGPGTRLLVL.

CDR3 in amino acids: CASSEQGVVEAFF. The CDR3 DNA sequence: TGTGCCAGTAGTGAGCAAGGAGTCGTTGAAGCTTTCTTT. This chain links TRBV19 with TRBJ1-1, with D unclear. CDR1 is LNHDA, CDR2 SQIVND, per germline (reference sequence). The V and J ends lost 5 bases and 7 bases respectively, with 14 bases between them. This CDR3 is built from 13 residues.

The chain employs TRBV7-3 and TRBJ2-5, with 8 bases lining up with TRBD2. J gave up 5 bases and V 5 bases, and 13 bases lay outside the gene matches. From germline, CDR1 is SGHTA and CDR2 FQGTGA. This CDR3 is built from 16 residues. This CDR3 is CASSPRGTGGLETQYF. DNA for the CDR3: TGTGCCAGCAGCCCTCGGGGAACGGGAGGGCTGGAGACCCAGTACTTC.

V usage is TRBV29-1 and J usage is TRBJ1-5, with 7 bases fitting TRBD1. V trimming: 7 bases; J trimming: 2 bases; junction bases outside the gene matches: 2. The CDR3 sequence is 12 residues long. The germline V gene has CDR1 SQVTM and CDR2 ANQGSEA. CDR3 nucleotides: TGCAGCGCTGGGACAGGCAATCAGCCCCAGCATTTT. It codes for CSAGTGNQPQHF.

V usage is TRBV2 and J usage is TRBJ2-1; 7 bases are a match to TRBD1. CDR1 and CDR2 (germline): SNHLY, FYNNEI. V trimming: 8 bases; J trimming: 2 bases; junction bases outside the gene matches: 9. The CDR3 totals 15 residues. As DNA, the CDR3 is TGTGCCAGCCGGCCCACAGGGGTACCCTACAATGAGCAGTTCTTC. Protein: CASRPTGVPYNEQFF. The whole variable domain, remainder taken from reference TRBV2 and TRBJ2-1, is EPEVTQTPSHQVTQMGQEVILRCVPISNHLYFYWYRQILGQKVEFLVSFYNNEISEKSEIFDDQFSVERPDGSNFTLKIRSTKLEDSAMYFCASRPTGVPYNEQFFGPGTRLTVL.

V and J are TRBV28 and TRBJ2-1; no clear D. CDR1 and CDR2 (germline): MDHEN, SYDVKM. V gave up 4 bases and J gave up 10 bases, with 20 bases separating them. CDR3 length equals 15 residues. The CDR3 loop is CASSSSRVLAGEQFF. The CDR3 DNA follows: TGTGCCAGCAGTTCCTCCCGGGTATTGGCCGGGGAGCAGTTCTTC.

The rearrangement joins TRBV2 to TRBJ1-2; D gene uncertain. The CDR3 totals 14 residues. Trimming cost V 4 bases and J 4 bases, with 13 bases left between them. The germline V gene encodes CDR1 SNHLY and CDR2 FYNNEI. The CDR3 DNA is TGTGCCAGCAGTGGAGGAAGTGGTCGCTATGGCTACACCTTC. It translates to CASSGGSGRYGYTF.